This is a list of T cell receptor beta chains from one sample in a study of blood T cell repertoires in COVID-19. Method: immunoSEQ multiplex PCR; TCRdb's copy keeps in-frame clones and lacks some. This table holds 95,000 to 110,000 clones, around 88% found once. The specimen was peripheral blood. The source is a middle-aged man with active or convalescent COVID-19. Both conserved end residues are part of each CDR3. The order of the fields is J gene, clone size, V gene, D gene, CDR3 DNA, CDR3 protein. D genes are given only for firm matches. Clone size appears in some rows only: once, few, many, or a class for an expanded clone.

TRBJ1-5 - TRBV28 TRBD1 TGTGCCAGCAGTACCCGGGACAGACACAATCAGCCCCAGCATTTT CASSTRDRHNQPQHF
TRBJ1-4 - TRBV28 TRBD1 TGTGCCAGCAGTTTTGAGGACAGGAATGAAAAACTGTTTTTT CASSFEDRNEKLFF
TRBJ1-2 - TRBV30 - TGTGCCTGGACCCTCCCGGGGGGCTTGAATGGCTACACCTTC CAWTLPGGLNGYTF
TRBJ2-5 - TRBV7-6 - TGTGCCAGCAGCTTTGGGAGGGGGACTCAAGAGACCCAGTACTTC CASSFGRGTQETQYF
TRBJ1-2 - TRBV5-4 TRBD1 TGTGCCAGCAGCTTGTGGGACAGACCTAACTATGGCTACACCTTC CASSLWDRPNYGYTF
TRBJ1-2 - TRBV12-3/TRBV12-4 - TGTGCCAGCAGCTTGGCCGCTAACTATGGCTACACCTTC CASSLAANYGYTF
TRBJ2-4 few TRBV20-1 - TGCAGTGCGCCCGGGTACGACATTCAGTACTTC CSAPGYDIQYF
TRBJ1-5 - TRBV19 TRBD1 TGTGCCAGTAGTATGACAGGGGGCAGGCAGCCCCAGCATTTT CASSMTGGRQPQHF
TRBJ2-7 many TRBV4-1 TRBD2 TGCGCCAGCAGCCGTATACTAGCGGGAGACTACGAGCAGTACTTC CASSRILAGDYEQYF
TRBJ1-1 once TRBV5-1 - TGCGCCAGCAGCTGGAGAGAGAACACTGAAGCTTTCTTT CASSWRENTEAFF
TRBJ2-3 - TRBV18 TRBD2 TGTGCCAGCTCACCTAGGACTAGCGGAGGCACAGATACGCAGTATTTT CASSPRTSGGTDTQYF
TRBJ1-4 - TRBV2 - TGTGCCAGCAGTTTACAGGGTAGAGAAAAACTGTTTTTT CASSLQGREKLFF
TRBJ2-7 - TRBV7-2 TRBD1 TGTGCCAGCAGCCTTGACAGGGGCGACCTCTACGAGCAGTACTTC CASSLDRGDLYEQYF
TRBJ2-2 - TRBV29-1 - TGCAGCGGCTGGGCTACCGGGGAGCTGTTTTTT CSGWATGELFF
TRBJ1-3 once TRBV7-8 - TGTGCCAGCAGCTCGACGAGCGGGAGCGGAAACACCATATATTTT CASSSTSGSGNTIYF
TRBJ2-7 - TRBV18 - TGTGCCAGCTCACCTTCAGGGGGGCCCTACGAGCAGTACTTC CASSPSGGPYEQYF
TRBJ2-2 - TRBV29-1 TRBD2 TGCAGCGTTAAAGCGGGAGCGAACACCGGGGAGCTGTTTTTT CSVKAGANTGELFF
TRBJ2-5 - TRBV2 TRBD1 TGTGCCAGCAGTGTCCAGGGGGCCGGCCAAGAGACCCAGTACTTC CASSVQGAGQETQYF
TRBJ1-2 - TRBV9 - TGTGCCAGCAGCATCGACAGCTATGGCTACACCTTC CASSIDSYGYTF
TRBJ1-1 - TRBV11-2 - TGTGCCAGCAGCCACGGACAGACCCGAGCTTTCTTT CASSHGQTRAFF
TRBJ2-5 - TRBV18 TRBD2 TGTGCCAGCTCCCCACCGGGACTAGCGGGAGGGCCCGGGACCCAGTACTTC CASSPPGLAGGPGTQYF
TRBJ2-7 - TRBV5-1 TRBD1 TGCGCCAGCAGCTTGGCTCAGGGGGTGTCCTACGAGCAGTACTTC CASSLAQGVSYEQYF
TRBJ1-2 - TRBV5-1 - TGCGCCAGCAGCTTGCAAGGGACTGTGTCTGGCTACACCTTC CASSLQGTVSGYTF
TRBJ1-2 - TRBV28 - TGTGCCAGCAGCCCGAGGGTGTCTCGGCGGGACACCTTC CASSPRVSRRDTF
TRBJ2-2 - TRBV10-3 TRBD2 TGTGCCATCAGACCAAGCGGGAGGGGGGGCACCGGGGAGCTGTTTTTT CAIRPSGRGGTGELFF
TRBJ1-1 - TRBV7-9 - TGTGCCAGCAGCTTAGCGACAGTTCCCACTGAAGCTTTCTTT CASSLATVPTEAFF
TRBJ2-7 - TRBV7-8 TRBD2 TGTGCCAGCAGCCCGACAGCGGGAGGCGAGCAGTACTTC CASSPTAGGEQYF
TRBJ1-4 - TRBV2 TRBD1 TGTGCCAGCAGTCTAGACAGGGTGCCTAATGAAAAACTGTTTTTT CASSLDRVPNEKLFF
TRBJ2-1 - TRBV12-3/TRBV12-4 - TGTGCCAGCAGTAAGCAGGGGTACAATGAGCAGTTCTTC CASSKQGYNEQFF
TRBJ1-5 once TRBV10-2 - TGCGCCAGCAGTGAGTCCTTGGAGGAGCCCCAGCATTTT CASSESLEEPQHF
TRBJ2-7 - TRBV7-8 TRBD2 TGTGCCAGCAGCATAACTAGCGGGAGGTGGGACGAGCAGTACTTC CASSITSGRWDEQYF
TRBJ2-3 - TRBV12-3/TRBV12-4 - TGTGCCAGCAGTTTATTTCACACAGATACGCAGTATTTT CASSLFHTDTQYF
TRBJ1-3 - TRBV12-3/TRBV12-4 - TGTGCCAGCCTGGTCAGCGTCGGAAACACCATATATTTT CASLVSVGNTIYF
TRBJ2-3 - TRBV18 TRBD2 TGTGCCAGCTCGACGACCTCCCGCGGACTAGCGGGAGGAAGGGGCACAGATACGCAGTATTTT CASSTTSRGLAGGRGTDTQYF
TRBJ2-3 - TRBV20-1 TRBD2 TGCAGTGCTAGTCTATTTGCGGGAGGAGGGACGCAGTATTTT CSASLFAGGGTQYF
TRBJ1-3 - TRBV11-2 - TGTGCCAGCAGCTTAGTCAGGGACTCAAGCGGAAACACCATATATTTT CASSLVRDSSGNTIYF
TRBJ1-5 - TRBV11-2 - TGTGCCAGCAGCTTAGCCAGGGATCGGCCCCAGCATTTT CASSLARDRPQHF
TRBJ2-1 - TRBV11-2 - TGTGCCAGCAGCACTAGGGGGAATCAGCAGCACAATGAGCAGTTCTTC CASSTRGNQQHNEQFF
TRBJ1-2 once TRBV28 - TGTGCCAGCAGTTTGCCCTATTCAAGCTACACCTTC CASSLPYSSYTF
TRBJ1-1 - TRBV30 - TGTGCCTGGAGGTCCAAGGAGTTGAAGGCTGAAGCTTTCTTT CAWRSKELKAEAFF